This T cell receptor beta chain was observed in a study of blood T cell repertoires in COVID-19. The data were produced by immunoSEQ multiplex PCR, yet TCRdb's version contains in-frame clones alone and is incomplete. The table has about 190,000 clones, 90% seen once. Source material: peripheral blood. The source of this sequence is a man between 50 and 59 years old with acute or convalescent COVID-19.

This CDR3 reads CASRSGARQPQHF. The CDR3 DNA reads as TGTGCCAGCAGATCAGGGGCCAGGCAGCCCCAGCATTTT. V gene TRBV12-3 or TRBV12-4 combines with J gene TRBJ1-5, with D maybe TRBD1 (6 bases). The CDR3 consists of 13 residues. Trimming took off 6 bases at V and 7 bases at J, with 13 bases between the two ends.